The 16 T cell receptor beta chains below were found in one sample sequenced in a study of identical twins. In TCRdb, the 5' RACE reads were re-called with MiXCR into one record per CDR3 protein. Here the sample spans 750,000 to 950,000 distinct CDR3 sequences, 12% being singletons. Separately, the same data were catalogued under a study of yellow fever vaccine responses in identical twins.

Sequencing was performed on PBMCs. These receptor sequences come from a woman aged 18-29 years in good health.

This clonotype was detected only a few times. This chain connects TRBV29-1 to TRBJ2-3; the D gene is possibly TRBD2 (7 bases). CDR3 length equals 16 residues. Trimming left V 4 bases short and J 0 bases short, with 17 bases between. Per germline, CDR1 SQVTM and CDR2 ANQGSEA. The CDR3 region has the DNA TGCAGCGTTGTGGGGGGGCTAGCGAAGAGCACAGATACGCAGTATTTT. Residues: CSVVGGLAKSTDTQYF.

This clonotype was seen only a few times. The chain employs TRBV18 and TRBJ1-1; TRBD1 might be the D (6 bases). The V end lost 0 bases, the J end lost 6 bases, and 14 bases lay between the germline ends. Per germline, CDR1 KGHSH and CDR2 LQKENI. This CDR3 contains 15 residues. This CDR3 reads CASSPPSSPGAEAFF. The DNA for the CDR3 is TGTGCCAGCTCACCACCTTCCAGCCCAGGGGCTGAAGCTTTCTTT.

The rearrangement joins TRBV6-5 to TRBJ2-7, with D perhaps matching TRBD2 (5 bases). In germline, CDR1 is MNHEY, CDR2 SVGAGI. The CDR3 is made up of 16 amino acids. V was shortened by 2 bases and J by 5 bases, with 19 bases between the two germline ends. The CDR3 protein is CASSYRAPSIPHEQYF. DNA of the CDR3: TGTGCCAGCAGTTACCGTGCTCCTAGCATCCCCCACGAGCAGTACTTC.

The chain employs TRBV6-1 and TRBJ2-2; 8 positions match TRBD1. CDR1 and CDR2 from the germline V gene are MNHNS and SASEGT. The CDR3 sequence is 14 residues long. Losses at the gene ends were 6 bases for V and 6 bases for J; bases not matched to a gene: 6. The CDR3 loop is CASSRQGSPGELFF. The CDR3 DNA sequence: TGTGCCAGCAGCCGACAGGGGTCCCCCGGGGAGCTGTTTTTT.

This clonotype was seen a handful of times. The chain is built from TRBV5-6 and TRBJ2-7; D uncertain. CDR3 length: 15 residues. Germline values: CDR1 SGHDT, CDR2 YYEEEE. V lost 4 bases to trimming and J lost 4 bases, with 18 bases between them. The DNA for the CDR3 is TGTGCCAGCAGCGCCCGGAGACCAAGCTTTTACGAGCAGTACTTC. Translated, it gives CASSARRPSFYEQYF.

The V gene is TRBV2, the J gene TRBJ1-1, with 12 nucleotides matching TRBD1. CDR3 length equals 13 residues. J was trimmed by 6 bases and V by 8 bases; bases with no gene match: 4. The germline V gene has CDR1 SNHLY and CDR2 FYNNEI. CDR3 coding DNA: TGTGCCAGCGGGACAGGGGGCTCCCCTGAAGCTTTCTTT. Protein sequence: CASGTGGSPEAFF. Full variable domain (outside the CDR3, taken from reference TRBV2 and TRBJ1-1): EPEVTQTPSHQVTQMGQEVILRCVPISNHLYFYWYRQILGQKVEFLVSFYNNEISEKSEIFDDQFSVERPDGSNFTLKIRSTKLEDSAMYFCASGTGGSPEAFFGQGTRLTVV.

The chain carries TRBV29-1 and TRBJ2-5, with 7 positions matching TRBD1. V trimming: 5 bases; J trimming: 7 bases; junction bases outside the gene matches: 10. In germline, CDR1 is SQVTM, CDR2 ANQGSEA. CDR3 size: 13 residues. CDR3 bases: TGCAGCGTTCGCGGACAGGCGCTGGGGACCCAGTACTTC. The encoded protein is CSVRGQALGTQYF.

This clonotype was counted between two and nine times. The J gene is TRBJ1-5, the V gene TRBV2; 9 bases are a match to TRBD1. The CDR3 is made up of 14 amino acids. Trimming took 3 bases from V and 7 from J; bases not matched to a gene: 4. CDR1 is SNHLY and CDR2 is FYNNEI in the germline V gene. CDR3 coding DNA: TGTGCCAGCAGTGATAGGACAGGGGTCCAGCCCCAGCATTTT. Translation gives CASSDRTGVQPQHF.

The chain employs TRBV4-1 and TRBJ2-3; 8 nucleotides line up with TRBD2. Trimming at V came to 4 bases and at J to 2 bases, leaving 20 bases not matched to a gene. Germline loops: CDR1 MGHRA, CDR2 YSYEKL. CDR3 length: 20 amino acids. The CDR3 DNA follows: TGCGCCAGCAGCCTCCCCGGGGGGGTTAGCCTCCCTTTTTCCACAGATACGCAGTATTTT. Translating it yields CASSLPGGVSLPFSTDTQYF.

The CDR3 region has the DNA TGTGCCAGCAGTCCGCAGGTTGGCACAGATACGCAGTATTTT. Translating it yields CASSPQVGTDTQYF. The chain carries TRBV27 and TRBJ2-3; D is ambiguous. Germline lookup yields CDR1 MNHEY and CDR2 SMNVEV (reference sequence). The CDR3 totals 14 residues. V lost 5 bases to trimming and J lost 1 base, with 10 bases between them.

V is TRBV23-1 and J is TRBJ2-1, with D possibly being TRBD2 (6 bases). TRBV23-1 is noted as an ORF with a role that remains uncertain. V lost 9 bases and J 9 bases, leaving 21 bases between the germline ends. The length of the CDR3 is 14 residues. DNA of the CDR3: TGCGCCAGAAGTTGTCGGGGGTTGACGGGTGAGCAGTTCTTC. The encoded protein is CARSCRGLTGEQFF.

This chain joins TRBV3-1 and TRBJ1-5; TRBD1 matches 10 bases. The CDR3 is made up of 15 amino acids. The V segment lost 4 bases and the J segment 6 bases; nucleotides outside the gene matches: 6. CDR1 and CDR2 (germline): LGHDT, YNNKEL (reference sequence). The CDR3 here is CASSLGTGDIQPQHF. The CDR3 bases are TGTGCCAGCAGCCTTGGGACAGGGGATATTCAGCCCCAGCATTTT.

This clonotype has a count of ten or more. The chain employs TRBV6-2 or TRBV6-3 and TRBJ1-4, with D hard to call. The germline V gene encodes CDR1 MNHEY and CDR2 SVGEGT. This CDR3 comprises 14 residues. V was trimmed by 6 bases and J by 6 bases, leaving 14 bases between them. In nucleotides, the CDR3 is TGTGCCAGCAGAGACACCCCATTTGATGAAAAACTGTTTTTT. It encodes CASRDTPFDEKLFF.

This clonotype has a handful of counts. The gene calls are TRBV12-5 and TRBJ2-1; 9 bases fit TRBD2. The CDR3 runs to 18 residues. Per the germline V gene, CDR1 is LGHNT and CDR2 is FRNRAP. After removal of 0 bases from V and 1 base from J, the junction contained 7 bases not matched to a gene. The CDR3 nucleotides read TGTGCTAGTGGTTTGGTACGGAATAGCGGGAGATCCTACAATGAGCAGTTCTTC. This translates into CASGLVRNSGRSYNEQFF.

The genes are TRBV18 and TRBJ1-1; the D gene is possibly TRBD1 (6 bases). V was cut by 3 bases and J by 0 bases, with 11 bases left in between. Germline CDR1 is KGHSH and CDR2 is LQKENI. There are 15 residues in the CDR3. This CDR3 is CASSPLDSMNTEAFF. The CDR3 DNA sequence: TGTGCCAGCTCACCTTTGGACAGCATGAACACTGAAGCTTTCTTT.

The J gene is TRBJ1-5, the V gene TRBV5-1; 8 nucleotides line up with TRBD1. The germline CDR1 and CDR2 sequences are SGHRS and YFSETQ. J lost 6 bases, V lost 3 bases, and 11 bases had no gene match. The CDR3 spans 16 residues. In nucleotides, the CDR3 is TGCGCCAGCAGCTGGGCCGGGACAGGCTCCGGTCAGCCCCAGCATTTT. Translated, it gives CASSWAGTGSGQPQHF.